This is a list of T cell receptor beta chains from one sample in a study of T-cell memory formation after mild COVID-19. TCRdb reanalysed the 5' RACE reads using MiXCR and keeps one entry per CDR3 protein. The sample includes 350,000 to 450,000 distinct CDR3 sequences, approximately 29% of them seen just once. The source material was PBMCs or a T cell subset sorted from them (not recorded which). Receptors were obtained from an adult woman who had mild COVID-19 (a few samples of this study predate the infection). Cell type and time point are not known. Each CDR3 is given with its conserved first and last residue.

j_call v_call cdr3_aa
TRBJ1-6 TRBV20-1 CSAYRDLSYNSPLHF
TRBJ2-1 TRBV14 CASSPVPVGRDNEQFF
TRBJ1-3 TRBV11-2 CASSLPWSSGNTIYF
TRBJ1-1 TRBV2 CASSSSGGWVSEAFF
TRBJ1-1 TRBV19 CATGTGITEAFF
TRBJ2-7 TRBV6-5 CASSYTGGEQYF
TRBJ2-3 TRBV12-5 CASAVGGVTDTQYF
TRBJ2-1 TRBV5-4 CASSSPLEQFF
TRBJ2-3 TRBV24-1 CATGSRQLNTDTQYF
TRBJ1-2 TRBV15 CATSRDGGLGYGYTF
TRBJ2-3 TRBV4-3 CASSQDASGNWGTDTQYF
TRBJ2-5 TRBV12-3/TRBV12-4 CASRSNAQETQYF
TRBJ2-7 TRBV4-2 CASSQEGTGAAEQYF
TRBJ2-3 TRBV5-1 CASSEGPGGISTDTQYF
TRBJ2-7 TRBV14 CASSRRTGGSDEQYF
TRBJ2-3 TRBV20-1 CSAISGGYTDTQYF
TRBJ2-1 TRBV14 CASSQDQPVRGPNEQFF
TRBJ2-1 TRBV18 CASSPVGGPSEQFF
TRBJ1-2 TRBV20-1 CSASPGANYGYTF
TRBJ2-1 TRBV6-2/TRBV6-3 CASRSAGGLFNEQFF
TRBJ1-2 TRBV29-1 CSAWTGYGYTF
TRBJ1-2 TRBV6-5 CASSNRGANYGYTF
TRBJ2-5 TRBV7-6 CASSLNYNQETQYF
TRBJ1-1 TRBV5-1 CASSLNSEMNTEAFF
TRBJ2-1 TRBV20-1 CSVRDRGLDEQFF
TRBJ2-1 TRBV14 CASSPRGREVGEQFF
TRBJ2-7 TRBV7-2 CASSLDPSGAYEQYF
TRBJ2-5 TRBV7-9 CASSTVAEETQYF
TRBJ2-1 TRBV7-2 CASRSQFSGLYNEQFF